This T cell receptor (beta chain) is drawn from a study of blood T cells in healthy people across ages. It was with a sample-barcoded 5' primer and a J-beta primer mix that a second PCR of about 7 to 12 cycles was run. A template-switch adaptor containing 12 random nucleotides labeled each cDNA molecule. TCRdb passed the 5' RACE reads through MiXCR, listing each CDR3 protein once. This table holds just over 800,000 distinct CDR3 sequences, less than 80% found once. Overall study results and limits: Naive CD4+ cells and diversity were both higher in long-lived donors than in aged donors.

Remarks on this clonotype: What it recognizes is unknown.

Per sample, extraction of total RNA gave at least 5 micrograms in every case. The V gene end was trimmed by 1 base and the J gene end by 6 bases; junction bases not matched to a gene: 14. CDR3 length: 17 residues. The V gene's germline CDR1 is SGHVS and CDR2 FQNEAQ. The sample comprised blood. The source of this sequence is a man aged 30 to 45 in good health. V is TRBV7-8 and J is TRBJ2-7; TRBD1 agrees at 8 bases. The CDR3 bases are TGTGCCAGCAGCTTAGGGGTATTGGACAGGGTAAAACCCGAGCAGTACTTC. Residues: CASSLGVLDRVKPEQYF.